The 25 T cell receptor beta chains reported below all come from one sample, sequenced in a study of control samples from healthy donors and cancer patients (dated by TCRdb to 2018 to 2020). Libraries were built with the immunoSEQ multiplex PCR assay. This is the immuneACCESS table as TCRdb keeps it, with only in-frame sequences that have V and J called. A part of the clones is gone; compared with another copy, unresolved V genes explain less than half, and the rest is unexplained. In this sample the table shows approximately 170,000 clones, 91% of which occur a single time. The ten largest clonotypes hold approximately 1.5% of the sample. Sequenced material: blood. The receptors derive from a woman aged 25 to 45 in good health.

This clone was seen more than once but under ten times. The chain links TRBV11-2 to TRBJ2-5; D may match TRBD1 or TRBD2 (6 bases each). The V gene's germline CDR1 is SGHAT and CDR2 FQNNGV. This CDR3 comprises 14 residues. V lost 4 bases and J 5 bases, leaving 14 bases between the germline ends. CDR3 protein: CASSSQGSGETQYF. In DNA, the CDR3 is TGTGCCAGCAGCTCCCAGGGGAGCGGGGAGACCCAGTACTTC.

The gene calls are TRBV19 and TRBJ1-1; D perhaps matches TRBD1 (5 bases). The CDR3 extends over 17 amino acids. Germline V gene data show CDR1 as LNHDA and CDR2 as SQIVND (reference sequence). The V end lost 3 bases, the J end lost 1 base, and 18 bases lay between the germline ends. In DNA, the CDR3 is TGTGCCAGTAGTATTTGGGACGCGGTGGGGGGGAACACTGAAGCTTTCTTT. This gives the protein CASSIWDAVGGNTEAFF.

The chain combines TRBV30 with TRBJ2-3, with 7 nucleotides matching TRBD1. CDR3 length: 15 amino acids. Germline trimming cut 1 base from V and 0 bases from J; bases unmatched to any gene: 4. Germline-derived CDR1 and CDR2 are GTSNPN and SVGIG (reference sequence). For the CDR3, the DNA is TGTGCCTGGAGTGCTGGACAGGCTAGCACAGATACGCAGTATTTT. It specifies CAWSAGQASTDTQYF.

The chain is built from TRBV4-3 and TRBJ2-1; D not certain. In germline, CDR1 is LGHNA, CDR2 YSLEER. This CDR3 has 15 residues. Trimming removed 0 bases from V and 0 bases from J, with 6 bases in between. The CDR3 DNA sequence: TGCGCCAGCAGCCAAGAGATGGGCTCCTACAATGAGCAGTTCTTC. Translation gives CASSQEMGSYNEQFF.

This clone was counted once. V and J are TRBV18 and TRBJ1-2; possible D gene TRBD1, 5 bases. V was shortened by 6 bases and J by 4 bases, with 9 bases between the two germline ends. The CDR3 is 12 amino acids. Germline CDR1 is KGHSH and CDR2 is LQKENI. The CDR3 DNA is TGTGCCAGCTCCCCCGGGACCTATGGCTACACCTTC. It encodes CASSPGTYGYTF.

The chain combines TRBV9 with TRBJ1-2; no reliable D call. Germline CDR1 and CDR2: SGDLS and YYNGEE. This CDR3 region has 13 residues. Trimming left V 1 base short and J 6 bases short, with 10 bases between. CDR3 bases: TGTGCCAGCAGCGTATCCGGGTCCCATGGCTACACCTTC. This translates into CASSVSGSHGYTF. Complete variable domain (other parts from reference TRBV9 and TRBJ1-2): DSGVTQTPKHLITATGQRVTLRCSPRSGDLSVYWYQQSLDQGLQFLIQYYNGEERAKGNILERFSAQQFPDLHSELNLSSLELGDSALYFCASSVSGSHGYTFGSGTRLTVV.

Turning to this clone: The junction departs from the called germline gene at one end, perhaps through a read error. The chain employs TRBV19 and TRBJ1-1; D remains ambiguous. This CDR3 has 12 residues. Germline V gene data show CDR1 as LNHDA and CDR2 as SQIVND (reference sequence). CDR3 region: CASSIDRRETFF. CDR3 coding DNA: TGTGCCAGTAGTATAGATAGGCGTGAAACTTTCTTT.

In this sample, this clone turned up once. This chain joins TRBV7-2 and TRBJ2-1, with TRBD2 matching over 7 bases. CDR1 and CDR2 from the germline V gene are SGHTA and FQGNSA. V trimming: 4 bases; J trimming: 4 bases; junction bases outside the gene matches: 7. This CDR3 is 15 amino acids long. The CDR3 loop reads CASSSTSALYNEQFF. The CDR3 DNA follows: TGTGCCAGCAGCTCCACTAGCGCCCTATACAATGAGCAGTTCTTC.

This chain uses TRBV18 with TRBJ1-2; TRBD1 matches at 8 bases. This CDR3 contains 12 residues. CDR1 and CDR2 (germline): KGHSH, LQKENI. With 6 bases clipped from V and 4 bases from J, the junction kept 1 base outside the gene matches. In DNA form, the CDR3 reads TGTGCCAGCTCCGACAGGGGCTATGGCTACACCTTC. It encodes CASSDRGYGYTF.

The chain uses TRBV7-9 and TRBJ2-5; 11 bases match TRBD2. Losses at the gene ends were 2 bases for V and 4 bases for J; bases not matched to a gene: 3. Germline V gene data show CDR1 as SEHNR and CDR2 as FQNEAQ (reference sequence). This CDR3 has 15 residues. The CDR3 DNA reads TGTGCCAGCAGCTTATCCCTAGCGGGGGGAGAGACCCAGTACTTC. Its protein product is CASSLSLAGGETQYF.

J is TRBJ2-1 and V is TRBV15; 11 positions agree with TRBD1. This CDR3 is built from 18 residues. J gave up 4 bases and V 0 bases, and 8 bases lay outside the gene matches. Germline assignment: CDR1 LNHNV and CDR2 YYDKDF (reference sequence). The CDR3 nucleotides read TGTGCCACCAGCAGAGATAGGGGACAGGGGGGGCGGTACAATGAGCAGTTCTTC. Its protein is CATSRDRGQGGRYNEQFF.

V is TRBV28 and J is TRBJ1-1; D perhaps matches TRBD1 (5 bases). Trimming took 10 bases from V and 1 from J, leaving 10 bases between them. The CDR3 has 12 residues. Per the germline V gene, CDR1 is MDHEN and CDR2 is SYDVKM. The CDR3 is CAIVGQNTEAFF. Here the CDR3 DNA reads TGTGCCATTGTCGGACAGAACACTGAAGCTTTCTTT.

This chain connects TRBV28 to TRBJ2-1; TRBD1 matches 7 bases. J was trimmed by 5 bases and V by 5 bases; bases with no gene match: 6. This CDR3 has 14 residues. Germline V gives CDR1 MDHEN, CDR2 SYDVKM. The CDR3 DNA reads TGTGCCAGCAGTACCCCGACAGGGAACAATGAGCAGTTCTTC. Protein product: CASSTPTGNNEQFF.

In its sample, this clone was seen once. The same CDR3 also results from other DNA sequences found in this sample. This chain connects TRBV5-4 to TRBJ1-2; possible D gene TRBD1, 6 bases. CDR1 is SGHNT and CDR2 is YYREEE in the germline V gene (reference sequence). This CDR3 comprises 14 residues. Trimming removed 0 bases at V and 4 bases at J, with 10 bases between. CDR3 loop: CASSLEGGGYGYTF. In DNA, the CDR3 is TGTGCCAGCAGCTTGGAGGGGGGCGGCTATGGCTACACCTTC.

This clone has only one observation. The chain uses TRBV19 and TRBJ2-1; 7 bases are shared with TRBD2. This CDR3 region has 14 residues. J was trimmed by 4 bases and V by 2 bases; bases with no gene match: 2. Germline V gives CDR1 LNHDA, CDR2 SQIVND (reference sequence). Here the CDR3 reads CASSITSAYNEQFF. CDR3 DNA: TGTGCCAGTAGTATAACTAGCGCATACAATGAGCAGTTCTTC.

V usage is TRBV24-1 and J usage is TRBJ2-7, with unresolved D. The CDR3 totals 13 residues. Germline-derived CDR1 and CDR2 are KGHDR and SFDVKD. Deletions cut 3 bases from V and 0 bases from J, with 5 bases between. In DNA form, the CDR3 reads TGTGCCACCAGTGATCCTAACTCCTACGAGCAGTACTTC. This sequence encodes CATSDPNSYEQYF.

This sequence joins TRBV3-1 (or the pseudogene TRBV3-2) and TRBJ2-5, with TRBD2 matching over 15 bases. V was pared by 3 bases and J by 4 bases, with 6 bases of the junction left unmatched. Germline-derived CDR1 and CDR2 are LGHDT and YNNKEL (reference sequence). The CDR3 is 17 amino acids. The DNA of the CDR3 is TGTGCCAGCAGCCACCCTCGGACTAGCGGGGGGGGAGAGACCCAGTACTTC. This translates into CASSHPRTSGGGETQYF.

The rearrangement uses TRBV28 and TRBJ1-2; perhaps TRBD1 as D (6 bases). Germline CDR1 and CDR2: MDHEN and SYDVKM. V shed 5 bases and J shed 0 bases, with 10 bases lying between them. The CDR3 runs 14 residues. CDR3 amino acids: CASSSYRANYGYTF. The DNA of the CDR3 is TGTGCCAGCAGTAGCTACAGGGCTAACTATGGCTACACCTTC.

This clone was detected once. The genes are TRBV19 and TRBJ1-4; perhaps TRBD1 as D (5 bases). The ends were cut back, 3 bases at V and 7 bases at J, with 12 bases in the middle. This CDR3 has 14 residues. CDR1 and CDR2 from the germline V gene are LNHDA and SQIVND (reference sequence). The CDR3 loop reads CASSIQGGGEKLFF. As DNA, the CDR3 is TGTGCCAGTAGTATCCAGGGCGGGGGTGAAAAACTGTTTTTT.

CDR3 protein: CASSDVSGGSYEQYF. The CDR3 coding sequence is TGCGCCAGCAGTGACGTGAGCGGGGGCTCCTACGAGCAGTACTTC. The genes are TRBV10-2 and TRBJ2-7; 8 bases align to TRBD2. J was trimmed by 0 bases and V by 3 bases; bases with no gene match: 4. Germline CDR1 and CDR2: WSHSY and SAAADI. The length of the CDR3 is 15 residues.

This clone was seen just once. CDR3 in amino acids: CASSPQGARNTIYF. CDR3 in DNA: TGTGCCAGCTCACCCCAGGGTGCTCGAAACACCATATATTTT. The V call is TRBV18, the J call TRBJ1-3; D possibly corresponds to TRBD1 (5 bases). Trimming pared 3 bases from V and 5 bases from J, leaving 11 bases between. Germline CDR1 KGHSH, CDR2 LQKENI. The CDR3 sequence is 14 residues long. Full variable domain (remainder filled in from reference TRBV18 and TRBJ1-3): NAGVMQNPRHLVRRRGQEARLRCSPMKGHSHVYWYRQLPEEGLKFMVYLQKENIIDESGMPKERFSAEFPKEGPSILRIQQVVRGDSAAYFCASSPQGARNTIYFGEGSWLTVV.

The chain has TRBV5-1 and TRBJ2-3; the match to TRBD1 covers 9 bases. The CDR3 consists of 13 residues. The germline CDR1 and CDR2 sequences are SGHRS and YFSETQ. Unmatched junction bases numbered 1, after V lost 4 bases and J lost 4 bases. CDR3 in amino acids: CASSRDRADTQYF. The CDR3 nucleotides are TGCGCCAGCAGCAGGGACAGGGCAGATACGCAGTATTTT.

The sample holds one count of this clone. The chain employs TRBV7-8 and TRBJ1-1; possibly TRBD1 for D (5 bases). The CDR3 loop spans 14 amino acids. Deletions cut 5 bases from V and 0 bases from J, with 10 bases between. Looked up from germline, CDR1 is SGHVS and CDR2 is FQNEAQ. This chain's CDR3 is CASSLDRMNTEAFF. CDR3 nucleotide sequence: TGTGCCAGCAGCCTAGACAGAATGAACACTGAAGCTTTCTTT. The full variable domain, its missing parts supplied by reference TRBV7-8 and TRBJ1-1, is GAGVSQSPRYKVAKRGQDVALRCDPISGHVSLFWYQQALGQGPEFLTYFQNEAQLDKSGLPSDRFFAERPEGSVSTLKIQRTQQEDSAVYLCASSLDRMNTEAFFGQGTRLTVV.

The chain is built from TRBV5-5 and TRBJ2-3, with TRBD2 identical over 8 bases. J gave up 5 bases and V 0 bases, and 5 bases lay outside the gene matches. This CDR3 comprises 15 residues. The germline gives CDR1 SGHKS, CDR2 YYEKEE (reference sequence). DNA of the CDR3: TGTGCCAGCAGCTTGGCAGCGGGGGAGGGAGATACGCAGTATTTT. Residues: CASSLAAGEGDTQYF.

The chain combines TRBV12-3 or TRBV12-4 with TRBJ2-2, with TRBD2 identical over 8 bases. With V trimmed by 6 bases and J by 6 bases, 3 bases remained unmatched. The CDR3 runs 13 residues. The CDR3 sequence: CASRVAGSGELFF. The CDR3, as DNA: TGTGCCAGCAGAGTAGCGGGATCCGGGGAGCTGTTTTTT.